One and the same sample provided the 3 T cell receptor beta chains below, sequenced in a study of cytomegalovirus exposure and HLA in healthy donors (dated by TCRdb to about 2017). Libraries were constructed by the immunoSEQ multiplex PCR assay. The multiplex PCR relied on a mix of 60 forward primers for TCR Vbeta segments and 13 reverse primers for TCR Jbeta segments. As stored in TCRdb, this immuneACCESS dataset retains in-frame rearrangements with V and J assigned. A fraction of the clones does not appear; measured against another copy, unresolved V genes explain less than half of the discrepancy, and the remainder lacks a known reason. This sample gives some 120,000 clones in total; around 79% of them show up just once. 1.4% to 1.5% of the sample is in the top ten clones. Source material: PBMCs. Receptors were obtained from a woman between 18 and 30 years old in good health and CMV-seronegative.

This clone was seen only a few times. This chain links TRBV7-2 with TRBJ2-1, with D possibly matching TRBD1 (5 bases). V shed 6 bases and J shed 5 bases, with 29 bases lying between them. Germline values: CDR1 SGHTA, CDR2 FQGNSA. The CDR3 is 19 residues long. The CDR3 region is CASSLNPNSWGSRDNEQFF. CDR3 sequence (DNA): TGTGCCAGCAGTTTAAACCCAAACTCTTGGGGCAGCCGTGACAATGAGCAGTTCTTC.

The chain carries TRBV19 and TRBJ1-1, with TRBD1 as a possible D gene (5 bases). This CDR3 is built from 15 residues. V lost 9 bases and J lost 6, with 23 bases in between. Germline CDR1 reads LNHDA; CDR2 reads SQIVND (reference sequence). The CDR3 DNA follows: TGTGCCAGCAGAGATGCAGGGCCTGGTAAGGCTGAAGCTTTCTTT. Protein sequence: CASRDAGPGKAEAFF.

The genes are TRBV30 and TRBJ2-7; the D gene is possibly TRBD2 (5 bases). This CDR3 contains 14 residues. CDR1 is GTSNPN and CDR2 is SVGIG in the germline V gene (reference sequence). V lost 3 bases to trimming and J lost 2 bases, with 14 bases between them. This CDR3 reads CAWRRETAAYEQYF. In nucleotides, the CDR3 is TGTGCCTGGAGACGGGAAACCGCCGCCTACGAGCAGTACTTC.